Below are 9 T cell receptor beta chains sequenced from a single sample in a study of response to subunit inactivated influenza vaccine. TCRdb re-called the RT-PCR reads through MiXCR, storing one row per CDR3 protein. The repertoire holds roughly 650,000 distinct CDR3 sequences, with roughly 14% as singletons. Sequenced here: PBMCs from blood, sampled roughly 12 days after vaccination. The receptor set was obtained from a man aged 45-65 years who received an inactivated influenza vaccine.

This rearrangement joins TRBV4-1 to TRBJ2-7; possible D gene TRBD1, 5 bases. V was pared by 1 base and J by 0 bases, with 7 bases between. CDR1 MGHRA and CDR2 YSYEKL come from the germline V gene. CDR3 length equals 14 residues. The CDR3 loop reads CASSQGQTSYEQYF. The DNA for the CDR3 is TGCGCCAGCAGCCAAGGACAGACCTCCTACGAGCAGTACTTC.

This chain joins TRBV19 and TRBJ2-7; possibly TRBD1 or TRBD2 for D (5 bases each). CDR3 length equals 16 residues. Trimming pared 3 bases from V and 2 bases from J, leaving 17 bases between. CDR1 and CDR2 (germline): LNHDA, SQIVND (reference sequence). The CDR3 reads CASSISGTFIPYEQYF. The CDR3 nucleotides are TGTGCCAGTAGTATTTCCGGGACCTTTATTCCCTACGAGCAGTACTTC. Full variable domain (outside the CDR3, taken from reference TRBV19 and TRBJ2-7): DGGITQSPKYLFRKEGQNVTLSCEQNLNHDAMYWYRQDPGQGLRLIYYSQIVNDFQKGDIAEGYSVSREKKESFPLTVTSAQKNPTAFYLCASSISGTFIPYEQYFGPGTRLTVT.

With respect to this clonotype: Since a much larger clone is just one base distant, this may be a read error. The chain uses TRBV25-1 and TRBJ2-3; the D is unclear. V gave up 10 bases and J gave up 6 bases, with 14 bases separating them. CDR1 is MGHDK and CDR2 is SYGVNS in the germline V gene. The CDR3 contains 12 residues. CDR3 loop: CANRHTSDTQYF. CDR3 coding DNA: TGTGCCAACAGACATACATCTGATACGCAGTATTTT.

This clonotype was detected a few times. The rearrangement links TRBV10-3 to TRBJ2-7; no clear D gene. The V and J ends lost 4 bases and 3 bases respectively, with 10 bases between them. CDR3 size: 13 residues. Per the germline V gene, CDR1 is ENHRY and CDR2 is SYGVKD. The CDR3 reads CAISGTEHYEQYF. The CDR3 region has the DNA TGTGCCATCAGTGGGACCGAACACTACGAGCAGTACTTC.

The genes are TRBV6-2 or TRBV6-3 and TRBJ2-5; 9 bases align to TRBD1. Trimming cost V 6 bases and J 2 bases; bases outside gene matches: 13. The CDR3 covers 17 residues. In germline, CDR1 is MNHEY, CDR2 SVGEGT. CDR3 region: CASRDPGQGGGQETQYF. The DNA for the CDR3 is TGTGCCAGCAGAGACCCGGGACAGGGAGGGGGGCAAGAGACCCAGTACTTC.

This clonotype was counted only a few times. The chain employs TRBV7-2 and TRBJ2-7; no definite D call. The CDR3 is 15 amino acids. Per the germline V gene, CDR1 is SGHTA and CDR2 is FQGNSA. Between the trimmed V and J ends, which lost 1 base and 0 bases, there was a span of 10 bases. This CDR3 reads CASSLVFKSSYEQYF. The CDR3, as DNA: TGTGCCAGCAGCTTAGTCTTTAAGAGCTCCTACGAGCAGTACTTC. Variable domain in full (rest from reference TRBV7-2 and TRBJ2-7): GAGVSQSPSNKVTEKGKDVELRCDPISGHTALYWYRQSLGQGLEFLIYFQGNSAPDKSGLPSDRFSAERTGGSVSTLTIQRTQQEDSAVYLCASSLVFKSSYEQYFGPGTRLTVT.

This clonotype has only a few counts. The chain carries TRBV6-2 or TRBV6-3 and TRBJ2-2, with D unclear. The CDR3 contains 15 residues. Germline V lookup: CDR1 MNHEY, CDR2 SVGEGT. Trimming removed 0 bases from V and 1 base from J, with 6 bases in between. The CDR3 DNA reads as TGTGCCAGCAGTTACTCGATCCAGAACACCGGGGAGCTGTTTTTT. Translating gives CASSYSIQNTGELFF.

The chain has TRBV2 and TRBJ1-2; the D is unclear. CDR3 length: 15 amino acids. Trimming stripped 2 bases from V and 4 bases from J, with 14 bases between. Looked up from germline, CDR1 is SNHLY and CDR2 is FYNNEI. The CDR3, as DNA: TGTGCCAGCAGTGAATCGGACGGAGTCTTCTATGGCTACACCTTC. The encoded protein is CASSESDGVFYGYTF. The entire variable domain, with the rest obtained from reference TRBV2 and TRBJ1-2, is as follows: EPEVTQTPSHQVTQMGQEVILRCVPISNHLYFYWYRQILGQKVEFLVSFYNNEISEKSEIFDDQFSVERPDGSNFTLKIRSTKLEDSAMYFCASSESDGVFYGYTFGSGTRLTVV.

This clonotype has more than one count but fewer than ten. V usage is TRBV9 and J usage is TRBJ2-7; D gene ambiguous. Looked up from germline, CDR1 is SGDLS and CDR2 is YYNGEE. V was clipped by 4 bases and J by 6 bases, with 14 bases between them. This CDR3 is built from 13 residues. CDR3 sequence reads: CASSPRPLGEQYF. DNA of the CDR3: TGTGCCAGCAGCCCCCGGCCGTTGGGCGAGCAGTACTTC.